Presented here are 24 T cell receptor beta chains from one specimen sequenced in a study of glioma-infiltrating T cells after dendritic cell vaccination. Profiling relied on immunoSEQ multiplex PCR, and the TCRdb table lists in-frame clones only, not all of them. The data show about 90,000 clones, with 85% to 90% seen just once and around 2.9% held by the top ten. This material consisted of blood, taken before dendritic cell vaccination. The receptors come from a human donor with glioblastoma.

The chain carries TRBV5-6 and TRBJ1-3; D not resolved. The V and J ends lost 0 bases and 4 bases respectively, with 8 bases between them. Germline values: CDR1 SGHDT, CDR2 YYEEEE. The CDR3 runs 14 residues. The CDR3 DNA is TGTGCCAGCAGCTTGGGCAGTGCCGGAAACACCATATATTTT. It specifies CASSLGSAGNTIYF.

This clone was observed once. V and J are TRBV14 and TRBJ1-6, with D unresolved. The CDR3 consists of 16 residues. Germline-derived CDR1 and CDR2 are SGHDN and FVKESK. V dropped 0 bases and J dropped 1 base, with 7 bases sitting between them. The CDR3 protein is CASSQDPRSYNSPLHF. CDR3 in DNA: TGTGCCAGCAGCCAAGATCCGCGATCCTATAATTCACCCCTCCACTTT.

V and J are TRBV6-6 and TRBJ1-6; 11 bases are a match to TRBD1. Germline V gene data show CDR1 as MNHNY and CDR2 as SVGAGI (reference sequence). The CDR3 has 14 amino acids. The V segment lost 6 bases and the J segment 10 bases; nucleotides outside the gene matches: 5. For the CDR3, the DNA is TGTGCCAGCAGGCCGGACAGGGGGCTCTCACCCCTCCACTTT. Translated: CASRPDRGLSPLHF.

The rearrangement uses TRBV7-9 and TRBJ1-3, with a tentative D call TRBD1 (6 bases). The V end lost 5 bases, the J end lost 3 bases, and 20 bases lay between the germline ends. The CDR3 has 17 residues. Germline values: CDR1 SEHNR, CDR2 FQNEAQ (reference sequence). The CDR3 nucleotides read TGTGCCAGCAGCCCCCAGTATGGGCAGGGGATTGGAAACACCATATATTTT. The encoded protein is CASSPQYGQGIGNTIYF.

The chain combines TRBV5-1 with TRBJ2-1; D may be TRBD2 (6 bases). Trimming took 5 bases from V and 5 from J, leaving 20 bases between them. The CDR3 covers 16 residues. Germline values: CDR1 SGHRS, CDR2 YFSETQ. The CDR3 sequence is CASRPPGLAAHNEQFF. The CDR3 nucleotides read TGCGCCAGCAGACCTCCCGGGTTAGCGGCGCACAATGAGCAGTTCTTC. Based on the CDR3 plus reference TRBV5-1 and TRBJ2-1, the full variable domain is KAGVTQTPRYLIKTRGQQVTLSCSPISGHRSVSWYQQTPGQGLQFLFEYFSETQRNKGNFPGRFSGRQFSNSRSEMNVSTLELGDSALYLCASRPPGLAAHNEQFFGPGTRLTVL.

This chain uses TRBV9 with TRBJ2-3; 14 positions agree with TRBD2. Germline-derived CDR1 and CDR2 are SGDLS and YYNGEE. The V segment lost 3 bases and the J segment 3 bases; nucleotides outside the gene matches: 6. The CDR3 extends over 17 amino acids. The CDR3 reads CASSGRTSGRSTDTQYF. The CDR3 DNA reads as TGTGCCAGCAGCGGAAGGACTAGCGGGAGGTCGACAGATACGCAGTATTTT. Full variable domain (outside the CDR3, taken from reference TRBV9 and TRBJ2-3): DSGVTQTPKHLITATGQRVTLRCSPRSGDLSVYWYQQSLDQGLQFLIQYYNGEERAKGNILERFSAQQFPDLHSELNLSSLELGDSALYFCASSGRTSGRSTDTQYFGPGTRLTVL.

V is TRBV9 and J is TRBJ1-1; D unclear. Trimming stripped 0 bases from V and 4 bases from J, with 10 bases between. The germline gives CDR1 SGDLS, CDR2 YYNGEE. The CDR3 is 14 amino acids. This CDR3 reads CASSVEIGSTEAFF. DNA for the CDR3: TGTGCCAGCAGCGTAGAAATTGGGAGCACTGAAGCTTTCTTT. Full variable domain (missing parts from reference TRBV9 and TRBJ1-1): DSGVTQTPKHLITATGQRVTLRCSPRSGDLSVYWYQQSLDQGLQFLIQYYNGEERAKGNILERFSAQQFPDLHSELNLSSLELGDSALYFCASSVEIGSTEAFFGQGTRLTVV.

Only a few counts were recorded for this clone. The rearrangement joins TRBV4-1 to TRBJ1-5; 7 nucleotides match TRBD1. This CDR3 comprises 14 residues. Losses at the gene ends were 2 bases for V and 6 bases for J; bases not matched to a gene: 4. Germline V gene lookup returns CDR1 MGHRA and CDR2 YSYEKL. CDR3 sequence: CASSQTDRAQPQHF. The CDR3 nucleotides are TGCGCCAGCAGCCAAACCGACAGGGCTCAGCCCCAGCATTTT.

This clone has just a few counts. This chain uses TRBV10-3 with TRBJ2-1, with 7 bases that match TRBD1. Per the germline V gene, CDR1 is ENHRY and CDR2 is SYGVKD. This CDR3 has 17 amino acids. Trimming took 0 bases from V and 3 from J; bases not matched to a gene: 8. This CDR3 is CAISESVQGLYYNEQFF. CDR3 nucleotides: TGTGCCATCAGTGAGTCGGTACAGGGGCTATACTACAATGAGCAGTTCTTC.

The chain employs TRBV28 and TRBJ2-2; D is perhaps TRBD2 (6 bases). Germline values: CDR1 MDHEN, CDR2 SYDVKM. The CDR3 covers 16 residues. V was shortened by 7 bases and J by 0 bases, with 15 bases between the two germline ends. The CDR3 loop is CASTISGRANTGELFF. In DNA form, the CDR3 reads TGTGCCAGCACCATTAGCGGAAGAGCGAACACCGGGGAGCTGTTTTTT. Drawing the rest from reference TRBV28 and TRBJ2-2, the complete variable domain is DVKVTQSSRYLVKRTGEKVFLECVQDMDHENMFWYRQDPGLGLRLIYFSYDVKMKEKGDIPEGYSVSREKKERFSLILESASTNQTSMYLCASTISGRANTGELFFGEGSRLTVL.

The chain is built from TRBV6-5 and TRBJ2-2, with D maybe TRBD2 (6 bases). The ends were cut back, 6 bases at V and 0 bases at J, with 11 bases in the middle. CDR3 length equals 15 residues. Per the germline V gene, CDR1 is MNHEY and CDR2 is SVGAGI. The CDR3 nucleotides read TGTGCCAGCAGGCGGGACGGATCGAACACCGGGGAGCTGTTTTTT. Translating gives CASRRDGSNTGELFF.

The rearrangement links TRBV29-1 to TRBJ2-7, with 9 bases identical to TRBD2. The CDR3 loop spans 13 amino acids. The trim removed 2 bases at V and 3 bases at J, leaving 2 bases unmatched. Germline CDR1 is SQVTM and CDR2 is ANQGSEA. CDR3 sequence: CSVEYSGSYEQYF. The DNA for the CDR3 is TGCAGCGTTGAATATAGCGGGAGCTACGAGCAGTACTTC.

This chain joins TRBV2 and TRBJ2-7, with TRBD1 matching over 11 bases. The CDR3 covers 16 residues. Germline V CDR1 and CDR2: SNHLY, FYNNEI. V was pared by 3 bases and J by 4 bases, with 8 bases of the junction left unmatched. The DNA of the CDR3 is TGTGCCAGCAGTGACTACTCCGGGACAGGGGGATACGAGCAGTACTTC. It translates to CASSDYSGTGGYEQYF. The full variable domain, in which reference TRBV2 and TRBJ2-7 provide the parts outside the CDR3, is EPEVTQTPSHQVTQMGQEVILRCVPISNHLYFYWYRQILGQKVEFLVSFYNNEISEKSEIFDDQFSVERPDGSNFTLKIRSTKLEDSAMYFCASSDYSGTGGYEQYFGPGTRLTVT.

The J gene is TRBJ2-1, the V gene TRBV7-2, with a possible D match to TRBD2 (5 bases). Per germline, CDR1 SGHTA and CDR2 FQGNSA. V dropped 7 bases and J dropped 4 bases, with 8 bases sitting between them. CDR3 length: 12 amino acids. CDR3 DNA: TGTGCCAGCACGGGGTCTTACAATGAGCAGTTCTTC. It encodes CASTGSYNEQFF. The full variable domain, rest sourced from reference TRBV7-2 and TRBJ2-1, is GAGVSQSPSNKVTEKGKDVELRCDPISGHTALYWYRQSLGQGLEFLIYFQGNSAPDKSGLPSDRFSAERTGGSVSTLTIQRTQQEDSAVYLCASTGSYNEQFFGPGTRLTVL.

The J gene is TRBJ2-7, the V gene TRBV6-1; 7 nucleotides align to TRBD1. This CDR3 contains 13 residues. The V gene end was trimmed by 9 bases and the J gene end by 3 bases; junction bases not matched to a gene: 8. Germline V gives CDR1 MNHNS, CDR2 SASEGT. The CDR3 coding sequence is TGTGCCAGTACCGGGACAGAGTTCTACGAGCAGTACTTC. Its translation: CASTGTEFYEQYF.

This clone was seen only a few times. V gene TRBV4-1 combines with J gene TRBJ1-1; TRBD1 is a possible D gene (6 bases). In germline, CDR1 is MGHRA, CDR2 YSYEKL. CDR3 length: 16 residues. Trimming shortened V by 0 bases and J by 1 base, and 12 bases separated the two germline ends. CDR3 DNA: TGCGCCAGCAGCCAAGATGAAGTGGGGGCGAACACTGAAGCTTTCTTT. Protein product: CASSQDEVGANTEAFF.

The chain employs TRBV29-1 and TRBJ1-4; 12 bases line up with TRBD1. The germline V gene encodes CDR1 SQVTM and CDR2 ANQGSEA. V lost 5 bases and J lost 11; bases outside the gene matches: 12. This CDR3 contains 15 residues. The CDR3 DNA sequence: TGCAGCGTTACGGGACAGGGGGCCCTTCAGGAGAAACTGTTTTTT. Its protein product is CSVTGQGALQEKLFF.

V and J are TRBV5-1 and TRBJ1-5, with 8 bases aligning to TRBD1. The V gene end was trimmed by 0 bases and the J gene end by 4 bases; junction bases not matched to a gene: 3. The CDR3 covers 15 residues. Germline V gene data show CDR1 as SGHRS and CDR2 as YFSETQ. DNA for the CDR3: TGCGCCAGCAGCTTGGGACAGGGGAGAAATCAGCCCCAGCATTTT. It yields the protein CASSLGQGRNQPQHF.

The rearrangement uses TRBV7-6 and TRBJ2-5; 7 bases align to TRBD2. With V trimmed by 8 bases and J by 7 bases, 10 bases remained unmatched. Per germline, CDR1 SGHVS and CDR2 FNYEAQ. The CDR3 consists of 13 residues. The CDR3 nucleotides are TGTGCCAGCGGGAGGGCCGGCCTCGCGACCCAGTACTTC. This translates into CASGRAGLATQYF.

V is TRBV15 and J is TRBJ2-7; the match to TRBD2 covers 8 bases. This CDR3 region has 15 residues. V lost 6 bases to trimming and J lost 3 bases; unmatched junction nucleotides: 10. The germline gives CDR1 LNHNV, CDR2 YYDKDF (reference sequence). CDR3 sequence: CATSKTGLAGYEQYF. Written as DNA, the CDR3 is TGTGCCACCAGTAAAACCGGGCTAGCGGGCTACGAGCAGTACTTC.

The V call is TRBV2, the J call TRBJ1-2; 7 nucleotides align to TRBD1. Germline V CDR1 and CDR2: SNHLY, FYNNEI. The ends lost 6 bases at V and 7 bases at J; junction bases unmatched: 11. CDR3 length: 14 residues. The CDR3 DNA follows: TGTGCCAGCAGGCGGGGACGGGACAGCGGTGGCTACACCTTC. Translating it yields CASRRGRDSGGYTF.

In DNA, the CDR3 is TGCAGCGAAACCTACGCAGATACGCAGTATTTT. This sequence encodes CSETYADTQYF. The chain combines TRBV29-1 with TRBJ2-3; no definite D call. The CDR3 runs to 11 residues. Trimming removed 7 bases at V and 4 bases at J, with 9 bases between. Germline lookup yields CDR1 SQVTM and CDR2 ANQGSEA.

Only one count was recorded for this clone. The chain links TRBV7-6 to TRBJ2-7; D is unclear. Germline assignment: CDR1 SGHVS and CDR2 FNYEAQ. The CDR3 has 14 residues. Trimming removed 7 bases at V and 2 bases at J, with 15 bases between. Here the CDR3 DNA reads TGTGCCAGCATGCTTTCGGTAAATGCCTACGAGCAGTACTTC. Its protein is CASMLSVNAYEQYF.

CDR3 nucleotide sequence: TGTGCCAGTACCACTCGACTGACGAATGAGCAGTTCTTC. Protein: CASTTRLTNEQFF. The chain has TRBV19 and TRBJ2-1, with unresolved D. The CDR3 sequence is 13 residues long. Germline V gives CDR1 LNHDA, CDR2 SQIVND (reference sequence). Trimming stripped 7 bases from V and 7 bases from J, with 14 bases between.